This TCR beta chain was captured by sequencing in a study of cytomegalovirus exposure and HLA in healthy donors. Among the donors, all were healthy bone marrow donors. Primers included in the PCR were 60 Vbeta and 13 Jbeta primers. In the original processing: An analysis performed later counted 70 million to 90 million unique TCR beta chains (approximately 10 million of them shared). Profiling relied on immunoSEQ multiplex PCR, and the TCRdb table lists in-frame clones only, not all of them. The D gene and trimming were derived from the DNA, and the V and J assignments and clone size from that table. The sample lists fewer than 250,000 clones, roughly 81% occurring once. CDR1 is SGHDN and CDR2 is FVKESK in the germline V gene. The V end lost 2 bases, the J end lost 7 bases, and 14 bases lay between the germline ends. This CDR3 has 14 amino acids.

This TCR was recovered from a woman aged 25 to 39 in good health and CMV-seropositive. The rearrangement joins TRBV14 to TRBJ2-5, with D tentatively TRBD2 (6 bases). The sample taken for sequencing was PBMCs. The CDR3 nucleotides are TGTGCCAGCAGCCAACGGGAGCCGTTTGGGACCCAGTACTTC. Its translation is CASSQREPFGTQYF.